The subject of this entry is one TCR beta chain. The data belong to a study of blood T cells in healthy people across ages. Study summary: Template switching recovered approximately one barcoded beta molecule for every two T cells.

This CDR3 contains 16 residues. The V gene's germline CDR1 is SGHDT and CDR2 YYEEEE. Alongside a J-beta primer mix, a sample-barcoded 5' primer served in a second PCR lasting about 7 to 11 cycles. A single record per CDR3 protein comes from TCRdb applying MiXCR to the 5' RACE reads. This sample has 550,000 to 800,000 distinct CDR3 sequences, with 32% found just once. The specimen was blood. The receptor was isolated from a woman aged 80 or over in good health. The V and J genes are TRBV5-6 and TRBJ2-4; 9 bases are shared with TRBD1. The tail of the sequence fits TRBJ2-7 better, so the J call may be wrong. CDR3 in DNA: TGTGCCAGCAGCTTGGCCAGGGACAGGGCCCTCTACGAGCAGTACTTC. Translating it yields CASSLARDRALYEQYF.